What follows are 2 T cell receptor beta chains derived from one specimen sequenced in a study of blood T cell repertoires in COVID-19. TCRdb's table, derived via immunoSEQ multiplex PCR, lists solely in-frame clones and lacks some. The data show over 100,000 clones, roughly 86% seen once. Source material: peripheral blood. These TCRs come from a woman in her sixties or seventies with COVID-19, enrolled during active disease.

Only one count was recorded for this clone. The chain has TRBV7-2 and TRBJ1-5; unclear D gene. The CDR3 length is 13 residues. V shed 6 bases and J shed 6 bases, with 12 bases lying between them. The germline V gene has CDR1 SGHTA and CDR2 FQGNSA. The CDR3 sequence is CASSPGTRQPQHF. DNA of the CDR3: TGTGCCAGCAGTCCGGGTACGCGTCAGCCCCAGCATTTT.

This chain links TRBV9 with TRBJ1-4; 11 bases align to TRBD1. Trimming removed 4 bases from V and 7 bases from J; junction bases left unmatched: 6. CDR1 and CDR2 (germline): SGDLS, YYNGEE. There are 15 residues in the CDR3. Written as DNA, the CDR3 is TGTGCCAGCAGCATACGGACAGGGGGCGGTGAAAAACTGTTTTTT. Protein sequence: CASSIRTGGGEKLFF.